This T cell receptor (beta chain) was found in a study of T-cell reconstitution after alpha-beta-depleted transplantation in children. Germline V gives CDR1 SGHRS, CDR2 YFSETQ. Trimming shortened V by 3 bases and J by 0 bases, and 15 bases separated the two germline ends. The CDR3 is made up of 16 amino acids. The authors prepared the TCRbeta library with unique molecular identifiers. TCRdb re-called the PCR reads with MiXCR, one entry per CDR3 protein. The sample shows 750,000 to 950,000 distinct CDR3 sequences, approximately 15% of them seen only once. Study results and caveats: Some patients' high day-60 TCRbeta diversity was traced to surviving recipient T cells and thymic progenitors. About two months after transplant, alpha-beta T cells reportedly came from several hundred expanded graft clones. From newly produced T cells came most of the T-cell counts and diversity one year after transplant.

Ten or more counts support this clonotype. What it binds is unknown. V and J are TRBV5-1 and TRBJ1-1; D call uncertain. This specimen was PBMCs, mostly from graft donor cells, taken 360 days after TCRalphabeta/CD19-depleted stem cell transplant. The clonotype originates from a male patient younger than 18 who had a stem cell transplant for acute lymphoblastic leukemia, so the T cells may come from the graft donor. CDR3 sequence reads: CASSSSSASLNTEAFF. The CDR3 nucleotides are TGCGCCAGCAGCTCTTCGTCAGCTTCTTTGAACACTGAAGCTTTCTTT.